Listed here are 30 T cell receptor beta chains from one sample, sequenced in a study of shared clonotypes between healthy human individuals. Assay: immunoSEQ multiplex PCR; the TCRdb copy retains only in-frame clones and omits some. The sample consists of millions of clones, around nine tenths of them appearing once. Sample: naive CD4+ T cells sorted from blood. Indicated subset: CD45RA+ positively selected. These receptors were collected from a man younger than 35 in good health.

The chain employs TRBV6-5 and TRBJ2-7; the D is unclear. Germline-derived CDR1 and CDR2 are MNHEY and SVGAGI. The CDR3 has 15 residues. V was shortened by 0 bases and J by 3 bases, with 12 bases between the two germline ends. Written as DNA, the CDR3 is TGTGCCAGCAGTTACTCGAAGGTAGCCTACTACGAGCAGTACTTC. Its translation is CASSYSKVAYYEQYF.

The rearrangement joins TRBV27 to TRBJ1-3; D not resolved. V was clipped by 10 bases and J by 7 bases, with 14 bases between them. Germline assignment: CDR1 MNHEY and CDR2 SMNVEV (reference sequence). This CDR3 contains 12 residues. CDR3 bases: TGTGCCAAAAATTCTCACGGCAACACCATATATTTT. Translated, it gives CAKNSHGNTIYF.

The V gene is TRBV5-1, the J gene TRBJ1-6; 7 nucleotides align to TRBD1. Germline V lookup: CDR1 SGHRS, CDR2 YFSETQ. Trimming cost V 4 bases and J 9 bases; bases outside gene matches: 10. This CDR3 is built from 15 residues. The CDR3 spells CASSPSDRSGSPLHF. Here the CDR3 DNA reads TGCGCCAGCAGCCCTTCGGACAGGTCGGGTTCACCCCTCCACTTT.

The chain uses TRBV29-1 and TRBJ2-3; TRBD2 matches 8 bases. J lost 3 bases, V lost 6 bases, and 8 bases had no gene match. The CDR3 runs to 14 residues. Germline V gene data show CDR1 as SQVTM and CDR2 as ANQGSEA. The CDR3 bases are TGCAGCGTGACGGGGGGGAGCTGGACAGATACGCAGTATTTT. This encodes CSVTGGSWTDTQYF.

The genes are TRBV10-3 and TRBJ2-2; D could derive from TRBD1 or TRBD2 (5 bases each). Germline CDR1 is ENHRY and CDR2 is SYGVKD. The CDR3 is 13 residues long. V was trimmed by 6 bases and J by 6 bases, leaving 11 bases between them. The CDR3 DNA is TGTGCCATCAGCGGGACCGGGTCCGGGGAGCTGTTTTTT. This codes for CAISGTGSGELFF.

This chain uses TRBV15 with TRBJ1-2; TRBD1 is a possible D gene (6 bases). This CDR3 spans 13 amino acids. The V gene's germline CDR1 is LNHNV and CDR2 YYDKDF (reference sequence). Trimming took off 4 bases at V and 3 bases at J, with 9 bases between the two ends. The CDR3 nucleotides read TGTGCCACCAGCACGTGGACAGACTATGGCTACACCTTC. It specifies CATSTWTDYGYTF.

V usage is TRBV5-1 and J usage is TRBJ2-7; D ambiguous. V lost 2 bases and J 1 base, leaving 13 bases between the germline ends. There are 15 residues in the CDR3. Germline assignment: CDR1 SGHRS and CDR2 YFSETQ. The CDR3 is CASSLGYQDSYEQYF. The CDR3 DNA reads TGCGCCAGCAGCTTAGGCTACCAAGATTCCTACGAGCAGTACTTC.

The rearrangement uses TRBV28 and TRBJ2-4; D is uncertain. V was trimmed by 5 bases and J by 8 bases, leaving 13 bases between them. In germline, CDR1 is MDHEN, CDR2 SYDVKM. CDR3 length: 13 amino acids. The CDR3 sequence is CASSGPFFDIQYF. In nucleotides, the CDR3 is TGTGCCAGCAGTGGGCCCTTTTTTGACATTCAGTACTTC.

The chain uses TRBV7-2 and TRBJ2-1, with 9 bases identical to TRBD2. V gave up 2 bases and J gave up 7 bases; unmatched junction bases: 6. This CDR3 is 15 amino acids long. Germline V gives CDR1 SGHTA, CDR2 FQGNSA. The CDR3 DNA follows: TGTGCCAGCAGCTTATGGGCGGGGGGGCAAAATGAGCAGTTCTTC. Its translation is CASSLWAGGQNEQFF.

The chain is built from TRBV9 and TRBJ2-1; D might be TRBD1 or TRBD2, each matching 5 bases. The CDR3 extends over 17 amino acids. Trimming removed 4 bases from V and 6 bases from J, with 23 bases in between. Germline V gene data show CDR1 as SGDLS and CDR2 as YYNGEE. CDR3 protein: CASSTSPGRHQSNEQFF. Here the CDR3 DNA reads TGTGCCAGCAGCACATCCCCGGGGCGACACCAGTCCAATGAGCAGTTCTTC.

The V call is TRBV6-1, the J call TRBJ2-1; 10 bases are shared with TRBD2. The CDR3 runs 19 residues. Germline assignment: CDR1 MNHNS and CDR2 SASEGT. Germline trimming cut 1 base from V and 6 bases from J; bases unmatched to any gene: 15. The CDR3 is CASSEEGVGLAVLPNEQFF. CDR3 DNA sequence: TGTGCCAGCAGTGAAGAGGGGGTAGGACTAGCGGTACTACCCAATGAGCAGTTCTTC.

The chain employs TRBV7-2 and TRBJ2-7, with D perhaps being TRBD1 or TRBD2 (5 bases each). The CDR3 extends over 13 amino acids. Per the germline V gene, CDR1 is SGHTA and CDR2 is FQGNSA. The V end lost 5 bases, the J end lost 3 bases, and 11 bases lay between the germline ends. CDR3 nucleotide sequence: TGTGCCAGCAGCCCGGGACGGAGCTACGAGCAGTACTTC. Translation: CASSPGRSYEQYF.

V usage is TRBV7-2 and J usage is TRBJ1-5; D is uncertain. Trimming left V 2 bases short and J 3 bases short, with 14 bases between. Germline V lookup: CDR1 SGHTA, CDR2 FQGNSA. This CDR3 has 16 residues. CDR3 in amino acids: CASSLRSSQVNQPQHF. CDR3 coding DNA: TGTGCCAGCAGCTTAAGGAGTAGCCAGGTCAATCAGCCCCAGCATTTT.

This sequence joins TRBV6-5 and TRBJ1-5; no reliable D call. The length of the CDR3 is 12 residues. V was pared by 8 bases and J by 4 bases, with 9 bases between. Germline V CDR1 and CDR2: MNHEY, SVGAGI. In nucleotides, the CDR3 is TGTGCCAGCGGCCCCCCAAATCAGCCCCAGCATTTT. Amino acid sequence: CASGPPNQPQHF.

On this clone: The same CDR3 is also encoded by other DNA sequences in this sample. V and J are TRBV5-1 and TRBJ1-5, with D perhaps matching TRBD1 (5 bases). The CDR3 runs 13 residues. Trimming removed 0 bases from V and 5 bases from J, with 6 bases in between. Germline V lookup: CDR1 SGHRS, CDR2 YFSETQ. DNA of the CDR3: TGCGCCAGCAGCTTGGTGGGGGATCAGCCCCAGCATTTT. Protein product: CASSLVGDQPQHF. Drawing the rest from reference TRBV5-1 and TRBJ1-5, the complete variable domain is KAGVTQTPRYLIKTRGQQVTLSCSPISGHRSVSWYQQTPGQGLQFLFEYFSETQRNKGNFPGRFSGRQFSNSRSEMNVSTLELGDSALYLCASSLVGDQPQHFGDGTRLSIL.

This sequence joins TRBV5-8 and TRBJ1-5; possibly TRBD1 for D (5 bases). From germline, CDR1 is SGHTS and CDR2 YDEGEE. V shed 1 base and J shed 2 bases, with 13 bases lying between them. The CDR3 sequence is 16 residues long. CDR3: CASSLRRGSGNQPQHF. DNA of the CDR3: TGTGCCAGCAGCTTGAGAAGGGGTTCGGGCAATCAGCCCCAGCATTTT. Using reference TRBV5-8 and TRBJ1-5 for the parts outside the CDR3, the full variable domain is EAGVTQSPTHLIKTRGQQATLRCSPISGHTSVYWYQQALGLGLQFLLWYDEGEERNRGNFPPRFSGRQFPNYSSELNVNALELEDSALYLCASSLRRGSGNQPQHFGDGTRLSIL.

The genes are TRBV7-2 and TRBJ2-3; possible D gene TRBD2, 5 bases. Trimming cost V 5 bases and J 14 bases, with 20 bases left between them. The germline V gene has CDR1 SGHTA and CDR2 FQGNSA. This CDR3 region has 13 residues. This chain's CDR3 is CASSQPIARDRYF. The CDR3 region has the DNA TGTGCCAGCAGCCAACCGATAGCGAGGGATCGGTATTTT. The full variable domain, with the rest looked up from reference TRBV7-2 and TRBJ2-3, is GAGVSQSPSNKVTEKGKDVELRCDPISGHTALYWYRQSLGQGLEFLIYFQGNSAPDKSGLPSDRFSAERTGGSVSTLTIQRTQQEDSAVYLCASSQPIARDRYFGPGTRLTVL.

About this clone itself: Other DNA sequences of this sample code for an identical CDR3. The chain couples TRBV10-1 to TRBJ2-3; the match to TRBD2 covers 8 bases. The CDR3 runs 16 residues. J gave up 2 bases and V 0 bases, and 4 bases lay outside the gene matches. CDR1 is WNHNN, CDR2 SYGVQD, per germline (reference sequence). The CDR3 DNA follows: TGCGCCAGCAGTGAGTCGGGGACTAGACTCACAGATACGCAGTATTTT. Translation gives CASSESGTRLTDTQYF.

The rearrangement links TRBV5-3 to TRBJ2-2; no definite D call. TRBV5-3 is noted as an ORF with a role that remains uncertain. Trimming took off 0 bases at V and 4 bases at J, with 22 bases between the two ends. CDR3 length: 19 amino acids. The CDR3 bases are TGTGCCAGAAGCTTGGTCGAAGACGGACCTCTTTTTATCACCGGGGAGCTGTTTTTT. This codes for CARSLVEDGPLFITGELFF.

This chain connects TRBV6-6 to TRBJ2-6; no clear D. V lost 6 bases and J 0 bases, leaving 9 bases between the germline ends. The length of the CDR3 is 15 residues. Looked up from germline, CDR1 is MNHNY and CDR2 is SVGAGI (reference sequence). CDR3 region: CASRTGSSGANVLTF. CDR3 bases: TGTGCCAGCAGAACGGGTAGCTCTGGGGCCAACGTCCTGACTTTC.

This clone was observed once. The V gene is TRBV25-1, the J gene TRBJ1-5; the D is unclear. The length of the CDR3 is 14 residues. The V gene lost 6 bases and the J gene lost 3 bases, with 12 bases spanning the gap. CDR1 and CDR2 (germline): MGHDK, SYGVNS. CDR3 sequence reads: CASSPTGFNQPQHF. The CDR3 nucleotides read TGTGCCAGCAGCCCTACGGGGTTCAATCAGCCCCAGCATTTT.

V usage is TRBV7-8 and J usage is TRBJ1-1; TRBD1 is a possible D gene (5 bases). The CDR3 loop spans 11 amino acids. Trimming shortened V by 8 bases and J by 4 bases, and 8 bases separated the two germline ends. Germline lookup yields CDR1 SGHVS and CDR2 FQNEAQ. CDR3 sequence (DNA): TGTGCCAGCGCGGGGGGCACTGAAGCTTTCTTT. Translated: CASAGGTEAFF.

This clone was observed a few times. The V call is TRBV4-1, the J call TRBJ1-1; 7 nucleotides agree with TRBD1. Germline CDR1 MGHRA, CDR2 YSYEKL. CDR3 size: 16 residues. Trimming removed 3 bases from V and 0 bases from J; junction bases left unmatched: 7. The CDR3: CASSHPGQNMNTEAFF. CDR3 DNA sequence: TGCGCCAGCAGCCACCCGGGACAGAACATGAACACTGAAGCTTTCTTT.

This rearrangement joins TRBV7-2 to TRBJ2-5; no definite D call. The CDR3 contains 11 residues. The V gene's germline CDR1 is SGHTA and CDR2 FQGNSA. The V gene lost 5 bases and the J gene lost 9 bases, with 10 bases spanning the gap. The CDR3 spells CASSAGLAQYF. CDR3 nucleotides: TGTGCCAGCAGCGCCGGATTGGCCCAGTACTTC.

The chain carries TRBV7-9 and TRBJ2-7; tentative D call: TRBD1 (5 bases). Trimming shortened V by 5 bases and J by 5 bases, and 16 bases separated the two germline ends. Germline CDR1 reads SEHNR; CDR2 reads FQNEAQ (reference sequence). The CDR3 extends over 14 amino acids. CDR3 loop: CASSISDSLDEQYF. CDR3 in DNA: TGTGCCAGCAGCATCTCTGACAGCTTGGACGAGCAGTACTTC.

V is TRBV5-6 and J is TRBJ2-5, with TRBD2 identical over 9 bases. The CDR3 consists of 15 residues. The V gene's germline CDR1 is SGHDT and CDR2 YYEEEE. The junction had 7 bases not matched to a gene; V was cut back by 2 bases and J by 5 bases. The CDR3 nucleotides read TGTGCCAGCAGCTTAGGCGGGAGGGCCGGGGAGACCCAGTACTTC. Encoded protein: CASSLGGRAGETQYF.

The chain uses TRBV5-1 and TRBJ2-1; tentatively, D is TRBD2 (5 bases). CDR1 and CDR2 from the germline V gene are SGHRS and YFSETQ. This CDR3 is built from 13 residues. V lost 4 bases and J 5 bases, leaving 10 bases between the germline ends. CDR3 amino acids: CASSIGRDNEQFF. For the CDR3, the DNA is TGCGCCAGCAGCATTGGGAGAGACAATGAGCAGTTCTTC.

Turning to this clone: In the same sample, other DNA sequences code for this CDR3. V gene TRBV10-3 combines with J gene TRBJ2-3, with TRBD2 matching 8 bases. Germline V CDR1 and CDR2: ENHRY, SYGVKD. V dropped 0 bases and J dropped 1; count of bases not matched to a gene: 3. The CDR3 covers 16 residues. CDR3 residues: CAISESSGGGTDTQYF. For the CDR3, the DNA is TGTGCCATCAGTGAGTCGAGCGGGGGCGGCACAGATACGCAGTATTTT.

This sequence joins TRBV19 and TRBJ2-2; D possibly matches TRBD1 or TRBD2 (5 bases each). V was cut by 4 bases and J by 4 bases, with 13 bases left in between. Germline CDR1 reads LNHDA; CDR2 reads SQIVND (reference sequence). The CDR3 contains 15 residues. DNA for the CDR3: TGTGCCAGTAGTACCAACACTGGGGGCACCGGGGAGCTGTTTTTT. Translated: CASSTNTGGTGELFF.

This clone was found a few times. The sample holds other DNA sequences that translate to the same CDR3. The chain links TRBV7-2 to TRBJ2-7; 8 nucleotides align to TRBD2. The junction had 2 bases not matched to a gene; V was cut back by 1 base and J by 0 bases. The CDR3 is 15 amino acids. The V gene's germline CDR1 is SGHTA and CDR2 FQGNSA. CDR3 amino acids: CASSLVGTSSYEQYF. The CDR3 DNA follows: TGTGCCAGCAGCTTAGTTGGGACTAGCTCCTACGAGCAGTACTTC. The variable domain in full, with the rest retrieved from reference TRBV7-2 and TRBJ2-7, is GAGVSQSPSNKVTEKGKDVELRCDPISGHTALYWYRQSLGQGLEFLIYFQGNSAPDKSGLPSDRFSAERTGGSVSTLTIQRTQQEDSAVYLCASSLVGTSSYEQYFGPGTRLTVT.